Below, 20 T cell receptor beta chains from the same sample are listed, as sequenced in a study of blood T cell repertoires in COVID-19. TCRdb keeps only in-frame clones here, not all; method: immunoSEQ multiplex PCR. The table lists 15,000 to 20,000 clones, 88% of them singletons. The sample was peripheral blood. These receptors originate from a human donor in a cohort sampled during active COVID-19.

The chain links TRBV5-1 to TRBJ1-1; D is perhaps TRBD1 (6 bases). CDR1 is SGHRS and CDR2 is YFSETQ in the germline V gene. The CDR3 extends over 19 amino acids. Between the trimmed V and J ends, which lost 4 bases and 1 base, there was a span of 26 bases. In DNA, the CDR3 is TGCGCCAGCAGCCGGACAGATAGAACAGGGTTCGCGCCGAACACTGAAGCTTTCTTT. It codes for CASSRTDRTGFAPNTEAFF.

This sequence joins TRBV2 and TRBJ2-7; tentative D call: TRBD1 (6 bases). CDR3 length equals 15 residues. V gave up 4 bases and J gave up 5 bases, with 18 bases separating them. The germline gives CDR1 SNHLY, CDR2 FYNNEI. The CDR3 loop reads CASSVGRGPSHEQYF. The CDR3 DNA follows: TGTGCCAGCAGTGTAGGCAGGGGTCCCAGTCACGAGCAGTACTTC. The whole variable domain, remainder taken from reference TRBV2 and TRBJ2-7, is EPEVTQTPSHQVTQMGQEVILRCVPISNHLYFYWYRQILGQKVEFLVSFYNNEISEKSEIFDDQFSVERPDGSNFTLKIRSTKLEDSAMYFCASSVGRGPSHEQYFGPGTRLTVT.

V gene TRBV19 combines with J gene TRBJ1-6; weak D call: TRBD1 (6 bases). This CDR3 is 16 amino acids long. From germline, CDR1 is LNHDA and CDR2 SQIVND (reference sequence). Trimming removed 4 bases at V and 7 bases at J, with 17 bases between. The CDR3 sequence is CASSRRYSGENSPLHF. CDR3 nucleotides: TGTGCCAGTAGTAGGCGCTACTCAGGGGAGAATTCACCCCTCCACTTT.

The CDR3: CAWTLAMTSGLTYEQYF. CDR3 nucleotides: TGTGCCTGGACTCTCGCCATGACTAGCGGGCTAACCTACGAGCAGTACTTC. The chain employs TRBV30 and TRBJ2-7, with 10 nucleotides matching TRBD2. The CDR3 has 17 amino acids. The V gene end was trimmed by 4 bases and the J gene end by 2 bases; junction bases not matched to a gene: 14. Germline CDR1 reads GTSNPN; CDR2 reads SVGIG (reference sequence).

This chain links TRBV10-3 with TRBJ1-2; TRBD1 aligns across 8 bases. The CDR3 has 16 residues. From germline, CDR1 is ENHRY and CDR2 SYGVKD. Unmatched junction bases numbered 9, after V lost 6 bases and J lost 0 bases. The CDR3 region has the DNA TGTGCCATCAGAGAGGACAGGGCTGGAGCTAACTATGGCTACACCTTC. Its protein product is CAIREDRAGANYGYTF.

V is TRBV6-2 or TRBV6-3 and J is TRBJ2-7, with D tentatively TRBD2 (9 bases). Germline assignment: CDR1 MNHEY and CDR2 SVGEGT. The V end lost 4 bases, the J end lost 3 bases, and 25 bases lay between the germline ends. The CDR3 is 18 amino acids. The CDR3 DNA follows: TGTGCCAGCAGTTTCACGGACAGGGTCCTAGCGGGAATCTACGAGCAGTACTTC. Amino acid sequence: CASSFTDRVLAGIYEQYF.

V is TRBV20-1 and J is TRBJ1-2, with 7 bases identical to TRBD1. The germline CDR1 and CDR2 sequences are DFQATT and SNEGSKA (reference sequence). Unmatched junction bases numbered 5, after V lost 3 bases and J lost 7 bases. The CDR3 extends over 12 amino acids. CDR3 protein: CSASENRGGYTF. The CDR3 nucleotides are TGCAGTGCTAGTGAGAACAGGGGTGGCTACACCTTC.

In its sample, this clone was seen once. V is TRBV6-4 and J is TRBJ1-5; possible D gene TRBD1, 5 bases. The CDR3 totals 16 residues. Trimming stripped 0 bases from V and 2 bases from J, with 11 bases between. From germline, CDR1 is MRHNA and CDR2 SNTAGT. The CDR3 here is CASSDSLWGGNQPQHF. Here the CDR3 DNA reads TGTGCCAGCAGTGACTCGTTATGGGGGGGCAATCAGCCCCAGCATTTT.

The chain has TRBV3-1 (or the pseudogene TRBV3-2) and TRBJ2-4; D unresolved. Germline assignment: CDR1 LGHDT and CDR2 YNNKEL (reference sequence). This CDR3 is 14 amino acids long. V gave up 5 bases and J gave up 8 bases, with 16 bases separating them. CDR3: CASSNSVSVHIQYF. In nucleotides, the CDR3 is TGTGCCAGCAGCAACAGTGTATCCGTACACATTCAGTACTTC.

The chain carries TRBV9 and TRBJ1-3, with no clear D. The V gene lost 1 base and the J gene lost 1 base, with 6 bases spanning the gap. CDR1 and CDR2 (germline): SGDLS, YYNGEE. The CDR3 contains 14 residues. As DNA, the CDR3 is TGTGCCAGCAGCGTAATGACATCTGGAAACACCATATATTTT. Protein: CASSVMTSGNTIYF. Full variable domain (remainder filled in from reference TRBV9 and TRBJ1-3): DSGVTQTPKHLITATGQRVTLRCSPRSGDLSVYWYQQSLDQGLQFLIQYYNGEERAKGNILERFSAQQFPDLHSELNLSSLELGDSALYFCASSVMTSGNTIYFGEGSWLTVV.

This chain links TRBV10-2 with TRBJ1-2; the match to TRBD1 covers 7 bases. Germline loops: CDR1 WSHSY, CDR2 SAAADI. The ends lost 6 bases at V and 4 bases at J; junction bases unmatched: 8. CDR3 length: 14 residues. In nucleotides, the CDR3 is TGCGCCAGCAGGGGGACAGCAACGTTCTATGGCTACACCTTC. It specifies CASRGTATFYGYTF.

This chain uses TRBV27 with TRBJ2-3, with TRBD1 matching over 9 bases. There are 14 residues in the CDR3. CDR1 and CDR2 from the germline V gene are MNHEY and SMNVEV (reference sequence). The junction had 7 bases not matched to a gene; V was cut back by 3 bases and J by 9 bases. CDR3 residues: CASSFGGTGRTQYF. The CDR3 DNA follows: TGTGCCAGCAGTTTTGGAGGGACAGGGAGGACGCAGTATTTT.

The rearrangement links TRBV27 to TRBJ2-7; tentative D call: TRBD1 (5 bases). V shed 6 bases and J shed 4 bases, with 13 bases lying between them. The CDR3 has 13 residues. In germline, CDR1 is MNHEY, CDR2 SMNVEV (reference sequence). This CDR3 reads CASRIDRGYEQYF. CDR3 nucleotide sequence: TGTGCCAGCAGGATAGATAGGGGATACGAGCAGTACTTC.

CDR3 in amino acids: CATSPGLGYEQYF. CDR3 DNA sequence: TGTGCCACCAGCCCCGGACTAGGATACGAGCAGTACTTC. The rearrangement joins TRBV15 to TRBJ2-7; TRBD2 aligns across 7 bases. This CDR3 has 13 residues. Losses at the gene ends were 5 bases for V and 4 bases for J; bases not matched to a gene: 5. From germline, CDR1 is LNHNV and CDR2 YYDKDF (reference sequence).

The chain has TRBV11-3 and TRBJ2-3; TRBD1 matches 9 bases. The CDR3 is 17 amino acids. CDR1 is SGHNT, CDR2 YENEEA, per germline. Trimming cost V 8 bases and J 1 base; bases outside gene matches: 13. The CDR3 region is CASRGTGFSGGTDTQYF. CDR3 DNA sequence: TGTGCCAGCCGAGGGACAGGGTTTTCTGGTGGCACAGATACGCAGTATTTT.

V gene TRBV4-1 combines with J gene TRBJ2-1; 7 bases are shared with TRBD2. The CDR3 is made up of 17 amino acids. Germline V gene sequence: CDR1 MGHRA, CDR2 YSYEKL. Germline trimming cut 3 bases from V and 8 bases from J; bases unmatched to any gene: 16. The CDR3: CASSQRFGLVGRDEQFF. In nucleotides, the CDR3 is TGCGCCAGCAGCCAGCGATTTGGACTAGTAGGCCGCGATGAGCAGTTCTTC.

The chain uses TRBV6-6 and TRBJ2-7; possibly TRBD1 for D (6 bases). The length of the CDR3 is 15 residues. Germline values: CDR1 MNHNY, CDR2 SVGAGI (reference sequence). V gave up 0 bases and J gave up 6 bases, with 15 bases separating them. The CDR3: CASSYSRGQLGEQYF. Written as DNA, the CDR3 is TGTGCCAGCAGTTACTCTCGTGGACAGCTTGGCGAGCAGTACTTC.

The chain combines TRBV2 with TRBJ2-7, with D uncertain. With 3 bases removed from V and 4 bases from J, the gap between germline ends came to 10 bases. Germline CDR1 SNHLY, CDR2 FYNNEI. This CDR3 is 13 amino acids long. The chain's CDR3 is CASSDPDSYEQYF. The CDR3 DNA reads as TGTGCCAGCAGTGACCCAGACTCATACGAGCAGTACTTC.

J is TRBJ1-4 and V is TRBV5-1, with TRBD1 matching over 7 bases. Germline CDR1 SGHRS, CDR2 YFSETQ. V shed 0 bases and J 6 bases; nucleotides not matched to a gene: 11. This CDR3 is 17 amino acids long. CDR3 amino acids: CASSLALGQWGDEKLFF. For the CDR3, the DNA is TGCGCCAGCAGCTTGGCCCTGGGACAGTGGGGAGATGAAAAACTGTTTTTT.

The chain couples TRBV5-1 to TRBJ1-2, with 8 nucleotides matching TRBD1. After removal of 3 bases from V and 6 bases from J, the junction contained 4 bases not matched to a gene. The CDR3 is 13 amino acids. Germline V CDR1 and CDR2: SGHRS, YFSETQ. CDR3 sequence reads: CASSSGGSDGYTF. In DNA, the CDR3 is TGCGCCAGCAGCTCAGGGGGCTCGGATGGCTACACCTTC. The entire variable domain, with the rest obtained from reference TRBV5-1 and TRBJ1-2, is as follows: KAGVTQTPRYLIKTRGQQVTLSCSPISGHRSVSWYQQTPGQGLQFLFEYFSETQRNKGNFPGRFSGRQFSNSRSEMNVSTLELGDSALYLCASSSGGSDGYTFGSGTRLTVV.